Detailed here is one T cell receptor beta chain. The target antigen is unknown. This entry comes from a study of CD8+CD57+ T cells in acquired aplastic anemia. Turning to the study itself: Sorted CD4+ and CD8+ cells gave a mean 3.2 ug DNA, range about 0.2 to 27.4 ug. Study conclusions and caveats: Patients did not significantly differ from controls in CD8+ Simpson's diversity. In common between the patients and the controls were more than 25 CD8+ CDR3 sequences.

CDR3 length: 21 amino acids. Germline V CDR1 and CDR2: SGHAT, FQDESV (reference sequence). J was trimmed by 4 bases and V by 4 bases; bases with no gene match: 15. Genomic DNA constituted the template upon which TCR beta VDJ and CDR3 profiling was performed. TCRdb fed the reads into MiXCR, producing one record per CDR3 protein. The sample yields just over 450,000 distinct CDR3 sequences, approximately 33% seen once. Flow cytometry had shown expanded CD8+CD57+ cells in the patients chosen for sequencing. The origin of this receptor is a human donor with aplastic anemia. The sample comprised sorted CD4+, CD8+, or CD8+CD57+ T cells (not recorded which) from PBMCs. V is TRBV11-1 and J is TRBJ2-2; 16 nucleotides match TRBD2. The chain's CDR3 is CASSYFSGTSGRAGATGELFF. CDR3 coding DNA: TGTGCCAGCAGCTACTTCTCCGGGACTAGCGGGAGGGCGGGAGCCACCGGGGAGCTGTTTTTT. Supplemented by reference TRBV11-1 and TRBJ2-2, the full variable domain reads EAEVAQSPRYKITEKSQAVAFWCDPISGHATLYWYRQILGQGPELLVQFQDESVVDDSQLPKDRFSAERLKGVDSTLKIQPAELGDSAMYLCASSYFSGTSGRAGATGELFFGEGSRLTVL.